Below are 10 T cell receptor beta chains sequenced from a single sample in a study of T cell responses to AZD1222 COVID-19 vaccine. Assay used: immunoSEQ multiplex PCR; TCRdb lists only in-frame clones, some missing. The repertoire holds 150,000 to 200,000 clones, 70% to 90% seen once, with 4% to 4.5% in the top ten. This material consisted of peripheral blood, taken 28 days after the second dose of the MenACWY control vaccine. The receptors derive from an adult who received the MenACWY meningococcal vaccine as a control.

This chain links TRBV5-5 with TRBJ2-7; D is unresolved. Germline loops: CDR1 SGHKS, CDR2 YYEKEE (reference sequence). The CDR3 length is 14 residues. V gave up 0 bases and J gave up 2 bases, with 9 bases separating them. The CDR3 spells CASSLVGLPYEQYF. The CDR3 bases are TGTGCCAGCAGCTTGGTAGGGTTACCCTACGAGCAGTACTTC.

The J gene is TRBJ2-7, the V gene TRBV6-5; possibly TRBD2 for D (5 bases). Trimming pared 8 bases from V and 1 base from J, leaving 12 bases between. Looked up from germline, CDR1 is MNHEY and CDR2 is SVGAGI. The CDR3 runs 13 residues. The CDR3 DNA reads TGTGCCAGCGCTCCAACGGGGTCCTACGAGCAGTACTTC. It encodes CASAPTGSYEQYF.

V usage is TRBV27 and J usage is TRBJ1-5; weak D call: TRBD1 (6 bases). Germline V lookup: CDR1 MNHEY, CDR2 SMNVEV (reference sequence). There are 14 residues in the CDR3. Between the trimmed V and J ends, which lost 2 bases and 10 bases, there was a span of 15 bases. CDR3 amino acids: CASSLRTDLSPQHF. DNA for the CDR3: TGTGCCAGCAGTTTAAGGACAGACCTCTCCCCCCAGCATTTT.

Note on this clone: Other nucleotide sequences in the sample specify the same CDR3. V is TRBV6-5 and J is TRBJ2-3, with D possibly being TRBD2 (5 bases). Trimming removed 2 bases from V and 6 bases from J, with 6 bases in between. Germline values: CDR1 MNHEY, CDR2 SVGAGI. The CDR3 consists of 12 residues. This chain's CDR3 is CASSYRGDTQYF. The CDR3 DNA is TGTGCCAGCAGTTACCGCGGGGATACGCAGTATTTT.

The V and J genes are TRBV12-3 or TRBV12-4 and TRBJ2-5; a possible D gene is TRBD1 (5 bases). The CDR3 is 13 residues long. Trimming took off 6 bases at V and 1 base at J, with 9 bases between the two ends. The CDR3 loop reads CASSYDSQETQYF. The CDR3 DNA follows: TGTGCCAGCAGCTACGACAGCCAAGAGACCCAGTACTTC.

The chain joins TRBV19 to TRBJ2-5; TRBD2 aligns across 8 bases. Germline loops: CDR1 LNHDA, CDR2 SQIVND (reference sequence). V trimming: 9 bases; J trimming: 0 bases; junction bases outside the gene matches: 12. The CDR3 length is 16 residues. The CDR3 DNA reads TGTGCCAGCGCAAAATTCGGTAGCGGGGACCAAGAGACCCAGTACTTC. This sequence encodes CASAKFGSGDQETQYF.

This rearrangement joins TRBV5-4 to TRBJ2-1; 9 nucleotides align to TRBD2. This CDR3 contains 16 residues. The germline CDR1 and CDR2 sequences are SGHNT and YYREEE (reference sequence). V lost 0 bases, J lost 2 bases, and 3 bases stayed unmatched. CDR3 bases: TGTGCCAGCAGCTTGGCCAGCGGGAGGACCTACAATGAGCAGTTCTTC. Protein product: CASSLASGRTYNEQFF.

The chain has TRBV7-9 and TRBJ2-7; D not resolved. V was pared by 1 base and J by 3 bases, with 7 bases between. Germline V gene data show CDR1 as SEHNR and CDR2 as FQNEAQ (reference sequence). CDR3 length: 13 residues. The chain's CDR3 is CASSLEGFYEQYF. CDR3 DNA sequence: TGTGCCAGCAGCTTAGAAGGGTTCTACGAGCAGTACTTC. Using reference TRBV7-9 and TRBJ2-7 for the parts outside the CDR3, the full variable domain is DTGVSQNPRHKITKRGQNVTFRCDPISEHNRLYWYRQTLGQGPEFLTYFQNEAQLEKSRLLSDRFSAERPKGSFSTLEIQRTEQGDSAMYLCASSLEGFYEQYFGPGTRLTVT.

This chain joins TRBV7-2 and TRBJ2-7; TRBD2 agrees at 7 bases. Germline V CDR1 and CDR2: SGHTA, FQGNSA. The CDR3 has 14 amino acids. V shed 1 base and J 4 bases; nucleotides not matched to a gene: 4. CDR3 in DNA: TGTGCCAGCAGCTTAGGCGGGAGTCTATACGAGCAGTACTTC. It yields the protein CASSLGGSLYEQYF.

This clone was seen more than once but under ten times. The chain couples TRBV25-1 to TRBJ1-1; D not certain. Germline CDR1 is MGHDK and CDR2 is SYGVNS. V dropped 7 bases and J dropped 1 base, with 13 bases sitting between them. The CDR3 length is 14 residues. The CDR3 sequence: CASNGVPENTEAFF. CDR3 DNA sequence: TGTGCCAGCAATGGGGTTCCGGAGAACACTGAAGCTTTCTTT.